This paragraph covers one T cell receptor delta chain sequence. Its binding antigen is unknown. No base quality values were provided; no much bigger clone lies one nucleotide off. The sample originates from a study of gamma-delta chains in newborns, infants, children (dated by TCRdb to the late 2010s). With regard to the full study: According to the study title, microbial exposure causes polyclonal expansion of innate gammadelta T cells right after birth. Right after human newborns were born, the researchers looked at the way microbial exposure shaped their populations of innate gammadelta T cells.

The reads were generated on an Illumina MiSeq. TCRdb reprocessed the public reads with the caller CATT; rows with the same DNA were merged afterwards. Recorded for this sample are 14,000 to 15,000 delta-chain clones; about 7% of them occurred a single time. The ten biggest clones cover about 22% of the sample. Sample: blood. The sequence derives from a child who was a newborn, infant or young child, either healthy, febrile or measles-vaccinated (not recorded which).

Here is the DNA: TGTGCCTGTGACACCGTTTGGGGGATACCGATCTCCTGGGACACCCGACAGATGTTTTTC. This yields the protein CACDTVWGIPISWDTRQMFF. This chain is built from TRDV2 and TRDJ3; 10 central bases correspond to TRDD3. Germline trimming amounts to 0 bases on V and 0 bases on J, with 7 as the count of junction bases outside the gene matches. Taken from the germline V gene, the CDR1 and CDR2 loops are GEAIGNYY and EKD. The CDR3 sequence holds 20 residues, the cysteine and phenylalanine included. Only CDR3 DNA remains: 60 bases, in frame from the first base.